This T cell receptor beta chain derives from a study of molecular identifiers for immune sequencing clone quantification. General observations from the study: Identical TCR molecules can share a barcode, and this sharing could underestimate highly expanded clone sizes. Effector cells had over 98% of their molecules in clones above 20 RNA copies, while naive cells had under 1%.

Naive CD8 sequencing libraries were generated from around 18,000 to 910,000 sorted cells, with 10%, 30% or 50% RNA as input. Based on a CD8+CD4-CCR7+CD45RA+ profile, naive CD8 T cells were sorted. TCRdb re-analysed the PCR reads in MiXCR, keeping a single row per CDR3 protein. Here the sample spans under 650,000 distinct CDR3 sequences, 15% to 20% being singletons. The V gene's germline CDR1 is SEHNR and CDR2 FQNEAQ (reference sequence). Between the trimmed V and J ends, which lost 11 bases and 6 bases, there was a span of 20 bases. The CDR3 is 13 residues long. About this clonotype itself: Its antigen is as yet unknown.

This chain links TRBV7-9 with TRBJ2-7, with D tentatively TRBD2 (5 bases). The TCR was taken from a human donor in good health. Some libraries in this study had Jurkat cell RNA spiked in. The sample was naive CD8+ T cells from blood, with Jurkat cell RNA spiked in. Subset reported: FACS-sorted CD8+CD4-CCR7+CD45RA+ naive T cells. Written as DNA, the CDR3 is TGTGCCTCACTGCGGGCATTGGACCCCGAGCAGTACTTC. It encodes CASLRALDPEQYF.